In its sample, the clone carrying this T cell receptor (beta chain) was seen once. V was shortened by 1 base and J by 0 bases, with 7 bases between the two germline ends. This CDR3 spans 15 amino acids. For the second PCR, which ran for about 7 to 11 cycles, a sample-barcoded 5' primer and a J-beta primer mix were used. TCRdb independently ran MiXCR on the 5' RACE reads; one entry per CDR3 protein. The sample includes more than 900,000 distinct CDR3 sequences, about 28% seen only once; the top ten take about 10%. The data are from a study of blood T cells in healthy people across ages. These data are also associated with another study on T cells of mothers and their children. That source adds: Normalized overlap was always slightly, never significantly, higher in related than unrelated mother-child pairs.

Source material: blood. The receptor comes from a woman aged 35 to 49 in good health. The chain employs TRBV12-3 or TRBV12-4 and TRBJ1-5; no definite D call. The CDR3 region is CASSLGYYSNQPQHF. CDR3 sequence (DNA): TGTGCCAGCAGTTTAGGATACTATAGCAATCAGCCCCAGCATTTT.